The rows below give T cell receptor beta chains drawn from one sample of a study of regulatory T cells in long-lasting Graves disease. TCRdb itself ran the multiplex PCR reads through MiXCR, one entry per CDR3 protein. The table includes 350,000 to 500,000 distinct CDR3 sequences, roughly 15% detected once. These data also formed part of another study, on T cells in Graves' hyperthyroidism and ophthalmopathy.

This sample comprised peripheral blood mononuclear cells (PBMCs), obtained at new diagnosis, from a patient treated with antithyroid drugs. The source of these receptors is a woman aged 25 to 45 with Graves disease. CDR3s include the opening cysteine and the closing phenylalanine or tryptophan. The order of the fields is V gene, CDR3 length, clone size, J gene, D gene, CDR3 DNA, CDR3 protein. The D gene is left open where the match is weak. Rows give clone size only sometimes, using once, few, many, or a class for an expanded clone.

V: TRBV6-1; length: 14; size: NA; J: TRBJ2-1; D: NA; DNA: TGTGCCAGCACCTTACGGGCGGGGAACTACGAGCAGTTCTTC; CDR3: CASTLRAGNYEQFF
V: TRBV20-1; length: 15; size: NA; J: TRBJ1-5; D: TRBD1; DNA: TGCAGTGCTGGCCTAGGACAGGAGGGCAATCAGCCCCAGCATTTT; CDR3: CSAGLGQEGNQPQHF
V: TRBV12-3/TRBV12-4; length: 16; size: many; J: TRBJ2-3; D: NA; DNA: TGTGCCAGCAGTTTGACCGACCAATCTAGCACAGATACGCAGTATTTT; CDR3: CASSLTDQSSTDTQYF
V: TRBV3-1; length: 13; size: many; J: TRBJ2-5; D: NA; DNA: TGTGCCAGCAGCCAAGAGGGAACTAGTTTTCAGTACTTC; CDR3: CASSQEGTSFQYF
V: TRBV10-1; length: 14; size: many; J: TRBJ2-1; D: NA; DNA: TGCGCCAGCAGTGAAAGTTGGGCGAACAATGAGCAGTTCTTC; CDR3: CASSESWANNEQFF
V: TRBV10-2; length: 11; size: NA; J: TRBJ2-1; D: NA; DNA: TGCGCCAGCAGCACTCTTGATGAGCAGTTCTTC; CDR3: CASSTLDEQFF
V: TRBV7-9; length: 15; size: many; J: TRBJ2-2; D: NA; DNA: TGTGCCAGCAGCTTAGGCGCAGGGCGGACCGGGGAGCTGTTTTTT; CDR3: CASSLGAGRTGELFF
V: TRBV14; length: 16; size: NA; J: TRBJ2-7; D: NA; DNA: TGTGCCAGCAGCCAAGATCAAAGGACATACAAGTACGAGCAGTACTTC; CDR3: CASSQDQRTYKYEQYF
V: TRBV7-6; length: 13; size: many; J: TRBJ1-1; D: NA; DNA: TGTGCCAGCAGTCAGGATAAGAACACTGAAGCTTTCTTT; CDR3: CASSQDKNTEAFF
V: TRBV15; length: 13; size: NA; J: TRBJ2-1; D: NA; DNA: TGTGCCACCAGCAGATTACGACTAGACGAGCAGTTCTTC; CDR3: CATSRLRLDEQFF
V: TRBV9; length: 15; size: NA; J: TRBJ2-2; D: TRBD2; DNA: TGTGCCAGCAGCGCGGGAGTAGCGGGAATCGGGGAGCTGTTTTTT; CDR3: CASSAGVAGIGELFF
V: TRBV6-5; length: 14; size: NA; J: TRBJ1-3; D: NA; DNA: TGTGCCAGCAGTTACCTCGGGCGGGTTACCACCATATATTTT; CDR3: CASSYLGRVTTIYF
V: TRBV7-6; length: 15; size: NA; J: TRBJ2-5; D: NA; DNA: TGTGCCAGCAGCTTAGAGTGGTGGACCCAAGAGACCCAGTACTTC; CDR3: CASSLEWWTQETQYF
V: TRBV20-1; length: 17; size: many; J: TRBJ2-1; D: NA; DNA: TGCAGTGCTACCGCTAGGGCGGTCGGAGGGACCTACAATGAGCAGTTCTTC; CDR3: CSATARAVGGTYNEQFF
V: TRBV15; length: 17; size: few; J: TRBJ2-7; D: NA; DNA: TGTGCCACCAGCCCAAAGGGGGGGGGCAGAAGTTCCTACGAGCAGTACTTC; CDR3: CATSPKGGGRSSYEQYF
V: TRBV20-1; length: 13; size: few; J: TRBJ2-1; D: TRBD2; DNA: TGCAGGGGGAAAAGCGGGAGGGACAATGAGCAGTTCTTC; CDR3: CRGKSGRDNEQFF
V: TRBV19; length: 14; size: NA; J: TRBJ2-5; D: NA; DNA: TGTGCCAGTAGTACTAGTACCGGCGGGGAGACCCAGTACTTC; CDR3: CASSTSTGGETQYF
V: TRBV6-4; length: 16; size: NA; J: TRBJ2-6; D: TRBD1; DNA: TGTGCCAGCAGTAAGACAGGGAGCTCTGGGGCCAACGTCCTGACTTTC; CDR3: CASSKTGSSGANVLTF
V: TRBV11-2; length: 13; size: many; J: TRBJ2-3; D: NA; DNA: TGTGCCAGCAGCCGGGGCACCGGAGATACGCAGTATTTT; CDR3: CASSRGTGDTQYF
V: TRBV11-2; length: 15; size: NA; J: TRBJ1-1; D: NA; DNA: TGTGCCAGCAGCTTAGATGAGGGGCGAAAAACTGAAGCTTTCTTT; CDR3: CASSLDEGRKTEAFF
V: TRBV15; length: 12; size: many; J: TRBJ2-7; D: NA; DNA: TGTGCCACCAGCAGAGGTGAGGACGAGCAGTACTTC; CDR3: CATSRGEDEQYF
V: TRBV10-2; length: 14; size: NA; J: TRBJ2-7; D: NA; DNA: TGCGCCAGCATAGGGAGACTAGTCTCAGGCGAGCAGTACTTC; CDR3: CASIGRLVSGEQYF
V: TRBV12-3/TRBV12-4; length: 16; size: many; J: TRBJ2-1; D: TRBD2; DNA: TGTGCCAGCAGCCTGGGACTAGCGGGGTTATACAATGAGCAGTTCTTC; CDR3: CASSLGLAGLYNEQFF
V: TRBV9; length: 14; size: many; J: TRBJ2-1; D: NA; DNA: TGTGCCAGCAGCGGCGGGGGCCGAGGTGATGAGCAGTTCTTC; CDR3: CASSGGGRGDEQFF
V: TRBV5-1; length: 15; size: many; J: TRBJ2-1; D: TRBD2; DNA: TGCGCCAGCAGCGAATCACCGGGAGGGCTTAATGAGCAGTTCTTC; CDR3: CASSESPGGLNEQFF
V: TRBV29-1; length: 14; size: many; J: TRBJ1-4; D: NA; DNA: TGCAGCGTTAAGGACCTCTCAACTAATGAAAAACTGTTTTTT; CDR3: CSVKDLSTNEKLFF
V: TRBV11-2; length: 16; size: many; J: TRBJ2-7; D: NA; DNA: TGTGCCAGCAGCCCCTCTCGATTGAGGAGGACCTACGAGCAGTACTTC; CDR3: CASSPSRLRRTYEQYF
V: TRBV7-9; length: 15; size: many; J: TRBJ2-1; D: TRBD1; DNA: TGTGCCAGCAGCTTCCGACAGGGATCCTACAATGAGCAGTTCTTC; CDR3: CASSFRQGSYNEQFF
V: TRBV20-1; length: 12; size: NA; J: TRBJ2-1; D: NA; DNA: TGCAGTGCTAGCCCCCAGAACAATGAGCAGTTCTTC; CDR3: CSASPQNNEQFF
V: TRBV6-2/TRBV6-3; length: 18; size: many; J: TRBJ2-6; D: NA; DNA: TGTGCCAGCAGTGAAGCCCTAAATAACAACTCTGGGGCCAACGTCCTGACTTTC; CDR3: CASSEALNNNSGANVLTF
V: TRBV20-1; length: 12; size: NA; J: TRBJ1-2; D: TRBD1; DNA: TGCAGTGCTACAGGGGGAAAGTATGGCTACACCTTC; CDR3: CSATGGKYGYTF
V: TRBV4-1; length: 18; size: few; J: TRBJ2-1; D: TRBD2; DNA: TGCGCCAGCAGCCAAGATCCCGGACCAGCGGGATTCTACAATGAGCAGTTCTTC; CDR3: CASSQDPGPAGFYNEQFF
V: TRBV19; length: 14; size: NA; J: TRBJ2-2; D: NA; DNA: TGTGCCAGTAGTATGAGCCGGAACACCGGGGAGCTGTTTTTT; CDR3: CASSMSRNTGELFF
V: TRBV28; length: 15; size: many; J: TRBJ2-7; D: TRBD2; DNA: TGTGCCAGCAGCAAGGGACTAGCGGGCCCTAGCGAGCAGTACTTC; CDR3: CASSKGLAGPSEQYF
V: TRBV28; length: 14; size: many; J: TRBJ2-1; D: TRBD2; DNA: TGTGCCAGCAGTTTACGGGGAGGGAACAATGAGCAGTTCTTC; CDR3: CASSLRGGNNEQFF
V: TRBV28; length: 12; size: many; J: TRBJ2-1; D: NA; DNA: TGTGCCAGCAGTTTCGTCGGGGAAGGGCAGTTCTTC; CDR3: CASSFVGEGQFF
V: TRBV28; length: 14; size: many; J: TRBJ1-3; D: NA; DNA: TGTGCCAGCAGTTTTAGAAACTCTGGAAACACCATATATTTT; CDR3: CASSFRNSGNTIYF
V: TRBV27; length: 13; size: many; J: TRBJ1-5; D: NA; DNA: TGTGCCAGCAGTTTTGCGGGGGAACAGCCCCAGCATTTT; CDR3: CASSFAGEQPQHF
V: TRBV5-1; length: 14; size: many; J: TRBJ2-7; D: TRBD1; DNA: TGCGCCAGCAAGCGACAGGGGACCTCCTACGAGCAGTACTTC; CDR3: CASKRQGTSYEQYF
V: TRBV29-1; length: 10; size: many; J: TRBJ1-1; D: NA; DNA: TGCAGCGTTGGAGTCACTGAAGCTTTCTTT; CDR3: CSVGVTEAFF
V: TRBV29-1; length: 15; size: NA; J: TRBJ1-5; D: TRBD1; DNA: TGCAGCGTTGAATGTCGGGACAGGGATATTCGGCCCCAGCATTTT; CDR3: CSVECRDRDIRPQHF
V: TRBV19; length: 15; size: few; J: TRBJ2-1; D: NA; DNA: TGTGCCAGTAGTAAGTCTAGCATCCGAACCAATGAGCAGTTCTTC; CDR3: CASSKSSIRTNEQFF
V: TRBV27; length: 15; size: NA; J: TRBJ1-5; D: TRBD1; DNA: TGTGCCAGCAGTTTCTCAGGGGGCGGCAATCAGCCCCAGCATTTT; CDR3: CASSFSGGGNQPQHF
V: TRBV30; length: 15; size: many; J: TRBJ2-1; D: NA; DNA: TGTGCCTGGAGTCGGTCGGGAAGCTCCTACAATGAGCAGTTCTTC; CDR3: CAWSRSGSSYNEQFF
V: TRBV20-1; length: 17; size: many; J: TRBJ1-1; D: TRBD1; DNA: TGCAGTGCTAGAGATCCGGGACAGGGGGCGGGGAACACTGAAGCTTTCTTT; CDR3: CSARDPGQGAGNTEAFF
V: TRBV2; length: 16; size: many; J: TRBJ1-5; D: NA; DNA: TGTGCCAGCGACAAGGGGAGGGTAGGGGGCAATCAGCCCCAGCATTTT; CDR3: CASDKGRVGGNQPQHF
V: TRBV4-1; length: 15; size: NA; J: TRBJ1-1; D: NA; DNA: TGCGCCAGCAGCCTCCAGGCCTACACCAACACTGAAGCTTTCTTT; CDR3: CASSLQAYTNTEAFF
V: TRBV27; length: 17; size: many; J: TRBJ1-6; D: NA; DNA: TGTGCCAGCAGTTTTGGTGGGTCGTCGGGGCTCTATTCACCCCTCCACTTT; CDR3: CASSFGGSSGLYSPLHF
V: TRBV27; length: 16; size: few; J: TRBJ2-7; D: TRBD1; DNA: TGTGCCAGCAGTTTACCGGGACAGGGGATGCCCTACGAGCAGTACTTC; CDR3: CASSLPGQGMPYEQYF